Following are 18 T cell receptor beta chains from one sample sequenced in a study of blood T cell repertoires in COVID-19. Clones were read by immunoSEQ multiplex PCR, and TCRdb kept only the in-frame ones, dropping some. The table has 70,000 or so clones, just under 80% seen once. Sequencing was carried out using peripheral blood. All receptors derive from a human donor in a cohort sampled during active COVID-19.

The rearrangement joins TRBV5-1 to TRBJ1-4, with 9 bases identical to TRBD1. The CDR3 totals 17 residues. Germline V lookup: CDR1 SGHRS, CDR2 YFSETQ. The V segment lost 5 bases and the J segment 3 bases; nucleotides outside the gene matches: 11. This CDR3 reads CASRQAGTGSPNEKLFF. The CDR3 region has the DNA TGCGCCAGCAGGCAAGCCGGGACAGGGTCGCCTAATGAAAAACTGTTTTTT.

The V and J genes are TRBV29-1 and TRBJ2-7; weak D call: TRBD1 (5 bases). The V end was cut by 3 bases, the J end by 0 bases, with 6 bases between. Germline values: CDR1 SQVTM, CDR2 ANQGSEA. The CDR3 totals 12 residues. The CDR3 here is CSVEGPSYEQYF. Here the CDR3 DNA reads TGCAGCGTTGAGGGGCCCTCCTACGAGCAGTACTTC.

The chain recombines TRBV7-2 with TRBJ1-3; D is possibly TRBD1 (5 bases). The CDR3 length is 14 residues. Trimming took off 3 bases at V and 0 bases at J, with 6 bases between the two ends. CDR1 is SGHTA and CDR2 is FQGNSA in the germline V gene. CDR3 loop: CASSLTVSGNTIYF. The CDR3 bases are TGTGCCAGCAGCTTGACAGTCTCTGGAAACACCATATATTTT.

This clone has a handful of counts. This chain joins TRBV6-1 and TRBJ1-6; TRBD1 agrees at 11 bases. The CDR3 runs to 17 residues. The junction had 7 bases not matched to a gene; V was cut back by 0 bases and J by 9 bases. Germline-derived CDR1 and CDR2 are MNHNS and SASEGT. The CDR3 nucleotides read TGTGCCAGCAGTGAAGCGCTTGGGGGGACAGGGGGTTCACCCCTCCACTTT. Amino acids: CASSEALGGTGGSPLHF.

This clone was seen once. The chain joins TRBV7-8 to TRBJ2-7, with TRBD2 as a possible D gene (7 bases). Germline V gene lookup returns CDR1 SGHVS and CDR2 FQNEAQ. Trimming took 1 base from V and 4 from J, leaving 11 bases between them. The CDR3 totals 14 residues. The CDR3 coding sequence is TGTGCCAGCAGCTTAGGGGGGGGCATATACGAGCAGTACTTC. Translating it yields CASSLGGGIYEQYF. Based on the CDR3 plus reference TRBV7-8 and TRBJ2-7, the full variable domain is GAGVSQSPRYKVAKRGQDVALRCDPISGHVSLFWYQQALGQGPEFLTYFQNEAQLDKSGLPSDRFFAERPEGSVSTLKIQRTQQEDSAVYLCASSLGGGIYEQYFGPGTRLTVT.

The V and J genes are TRBV14 and TRBJ2-3; the D is unclear. The CDR3 spans 11 residues. The V end lost 3 bases, the J end lost 5 bases, and 3 bases lay between the germline ends. Germline CDR1 is SGHDN and CDR2 is FVKESK. CDR3 coding DNA: TGTGCCAGCAGCCACGGAGATACGCAGTATTTT. Protein product: CASSHGDTQYF.

DNA for the CDR3: TGTGCCAGTATCGGGACAAACTCCTACGAGCAGTACTTC. This codes for CASIGTNSYEQYF. The chain combines TRBV19 with TRBJ2-7, with a tentative D call TRBD1 (6 bases). The V end was cut by 7 bases, the J end by 0 bases, with 10 bases between. The CDR3 loop spans 13 amino acids. Germline V gene sequence: CDR1 LNHDA, CDR2 SQIVND (reference sequence).

The V call is TRBV30, the J call TRBJ2-2, with 8 bases matching TRBD1. Germline CDR1 reads GTSNPN; CDR2 reads SVGIG (reference sequence). V lost 3 bases to trimming and J lost 7 bases; unmatched junction nucleotides: 10. This CDR3 contains 15 residues. CDR3 region: CAWRITDRVGGELFF. The CDR3 DNA sequence: TGTGCCTGGAGAATCACGGACAGGGTCGGCGGGGAGCTGTTTTTT. The variable domain in full, with the rest retrieved from reference TRBV30 and TRBJ2-2, is SQTIHQWPATLVQPVGSPLSLECTVEGTSNPNLYWYRQAAGRGLQLLFYSVGIGQISSEVPQNLSASRPQDRQFILSSKKLLLSDSGFYLCAWRITDRVGGELFFGEGSRLTVL.

The chain links TRBV18 to TRBJ1-6; weak D call: TRBD1 (6 bases). Germline-derived CDR1 and CDR2 are KGHSH and LQKENI. V dropped 2 bases and J dropped 5 bases, with 7 bases sitting between them. The CDR3 covers 14 residues. The CDR3, as DNA: TGTGCCAGCTCACCAGGGGGCCATAATTCACCCCTCCACTTT. Translating gives CASSPGGHNSPLHF. The entire variable domain, with the rest obtained from reference TRBV18 and TRBJ1-6, is as follows: NAGVMQNPRHLVRRRGQEARLRCSPMKGHSHVYWYRQLPEEGLKFMVYLQKENIIDESGMPKERFSAEFPKEGPSILRIQQVVRGDSAAYFCASSPGGHNSPLHFGNGTRLTVT.

V usage is TRBV12-3 or TRBV12-4 and J usage is TRBJ1-2, with no clear D. This CDR3 spans 13 amino acids. The V and J ends lost 5 bases and 4 bases respectively, with 11 bases between them. CDR3 coding DNA: TGTGCCAGCAGTGCGGACGGACTCTATGGCTACACCTTC. It specifies CASSADGLYGYTF.

The V gene is TRBV5-8, the J gene TRBJ2-5, with TRBD2 matching 14 bases. This CDR3 contains 16 residues. J lost 5 bases, V lost 4 bases, and 7 bases had no gene match. Per germline, CDR1 SGHTS and CDR2 YDEGEE. CDR3 residues: CASSQGLAGVSETQYF. For the CDR3, the DNA is TGTGCCAGCAGCCAGGGACTAGCGGGGGTTAGTGAGACCCAGTACTTC. Filled out from reference TRBV5-8 and TRBJ2-5, the complete variable domain reads EAGVTQSPTHLIKTRGQQATLRCSPISGHTSVYWYQQALGLGLQFLLWYDEGEERNRGNFPPRFSGRQFPNYSSELNVNALELEDSALYLCASSQGLAGVSETQYFGPGTRLLVL.

This chain links TRBV5-1 with TRBJ1-1; TRBD1 matches at 8 bases. CDR1 SGHRS and CDR2 YFSETQ come from the germline V gene. This CDR3 is 13 amino acids long. Trimming took 5 bases from V and 3 from J; bases not matched to a gene: 3. The CDR3 loop is CASSPTGDTEAFF. The CDR3 coding sequence is TGCGCCAGCAGTCCGACAGGGGACACTGAAGCTTTCTTT.

The V call is TRBV6-5, the J call TRBJ2-1; 10 bases line up with TRBD1. CDR3 length equals 14 residues. Germline loops: CDR1 MNHEY, CDR2 SVGAGI. V lost 7 bases, J lost 6 bases, and 6 bases stayed unmatched. This CDR3 reads CASMSGTGVNEQFF. The DNA of the CDR3 is TGTGCCAGCATGTCCGGGACAGGGGTCAATGAGCAGTTCTTC.

V gene TRBV2 combines with J gene TRBJ1-4; D not certain. V shed 10 bases and J shed 0 bases, with 12 bases lying between them. CDR1 and CDR2 (germline): SNHLY, FYNNEI. CDR3 length equals 14 residues. The CDR3 region has the DNA TGTGCCATCCCTGACATCGCAACTAATGAAAAACTGTTTTTT. This translates into CAIPDIATNEKLFF.

The rearrangement uses TRBV18 and TRBJ1-3; possibly TRBD1 for D (5 bases). Germline values: CDR1 KGHSH, CDR2 LQKENI. The CDR3 loop spans 14 amino acids. V was pared by 2 bases and J by 3 bases, with 8 bases between. The CDR3 region has the DNA TGTGCCAGCTCACCATCAGGGCTTGGAAACACCATATATTTT. It is translated as CASSPSGLGNTIYF.

The rearrangement uses TRBV15 and TRBJ2-1; no definite D call. Germline V CDR1 and CDR2: LNHNV, YYDKDF (reference sequence). This CDR3 is 15 amino acids long. V lost 0 bases to trimming and J lost 9 bases, with 15 bases between them. The CDR3, as DNA: TGTGCCACCAGCAGAGATCGGAGCGAGACGGGTGAGCAGTTCTTC. This sequence encodes CATSRDRSETGEQFF.

The chain joins TRBV6-5 to TRBJ1-1, with 10 bases that match TRBD1. Germline values: CDR1 MNHEY, CDR2 SVGAGI. After removal of 7 bases from V and 5 bases from J, the junction contained 10 bases not matched to a gene. The CDR3 is 15 residues long. Here the CDR3 reads CASTSGTGDQTEAFF. The CDR3 region has the DNA TGTGCCAGCACCTCCGGGACAGGGGACCAAACTGAAGCTTTCTTT.

The CDR3 loop is CATSDKGTGRTGELFF. CDR3 DNA: TGTGCCACCAGTGACAAAGGGACAGGACGAACCGGGGAGCTGTTTTTT. V and J are TRBV24-1 and TRBJ2-2; 8 nucleotides match TRBD1. Germline CDR1 reads KGHDR; CDR2 reads SFDVKD. Trimming removed 4 bases from V and 5 bases from J; junction bases left unmatched: 8. CDR3 length: 16 amino acids.